This T cell receptor beta chain comes out of a study of T-cell reconstitution after alpha-beta-depleted transplantation in children. Study results and caveats: The study traced high day-60 TCRbeta diversity in some patients to surviving recipient T cells and thymic progenitors. Two months or so post-transplant, alpha-beta T cells reportedly derived from several hundred expanded graft clones.

Unique molecular identifiers were incorporated during preparation of the TCRbeta library. TCRdb used MiXCR to reprocess the PCR reads, holding one entry per CDR3 protein. Here the sample spans 700,000 to 850,000 distinct CDR3 sequences, around 17% being singletons. This clonotype was seen only a few times. Its target is unknown. This CDR3 has 16 residues. CDR1 and CDR2 (germline): DFQATT, SNEGSKA (reference sequence). V was clipped by 0 bases and J by 2 bases, with 17 bases between them. The receptor's source is a male patient between 10 and 17 years old who had a stem cell transplant for acute lymphoblastic leukemia, so the T cells may come from the graft donor. The input for sequencing was PBMCs, mostly from graft donor cells, taken 360 days after TCRalphabeta/CD19-depleted stem cell transplant. The chain links TRBV20-1 to TRBJ2-7; either TRBD1 or TRBD2 may supply D (5 bases each). The CDR3 spells CSARDLGAGSPYEQYF. In DNA, the CDR3 is TGCAGTGCTAGAGATCTCGGGGCAGGTTCCCCCTACGAGCAGTACTTC.